Sequencing of this TCR beta chain was carried out in a study of OX40 agonist ivuxolimab in advanced cancers. Study information: Ivuxolimab, an antibody that agonizes OX40 (CD134), was administered to the patients. Study-wide points: Clonal expansion was seen in CD4+ and CD8+ blood T cells by week 6 at 0.1 to 3.0 mg/kg. Antigen targets of the expanded peripheral T cells went undetermined. The study found that CD8+ T cells averaged more expanded clones than CD4+.

With regard to this clone: Its specificity is unknown.

This CDR3 has 13 residues. After removal of 8 bases from V and 2 bases from J, the junction contained 6 bases not matched to a gene. Germline V gene lookup returns CDR1 MNHEY and CDR2 SVGAGI. Sequencing was performed with immunoSEQ multiplex PCR; in TCRdb, only in-frame clones are kept and a portion is missing. The top ten clones hold around 0.8% of a sample with about 73,000 clones, around nine tenths of them seen once. The source material was CD4+ or CD8+ T cells sorted from blood, sampled in a trial of the OX40 agonist ivuxolimab. This receptor was obtained from an adult with an advanced solid tumor such as melanoma, head and neck, liver or kidney cancer. This sequence joins TRBV6-5 and TRBJ2-7, with 7 bases that match TRBD2. CDR3 nucleotides: TGTGCCAGCGGGGAGGGATCCCCCTACGAGCAGTACTTC. It encodes CASGEGSPYEQYF.